This T cell receptor (beta chain) emerged from a study of blood T cell repertoires in COVID-19. Study at large: Sample material is recorded as cDNA or gDNA derived from T cells, B-cell-depleted T cells, or PBMCs.

Per the original data handling: Estimation of nucleated cell counts relied on the amplification of reference gene primers. Assay: immunoSEQ multiplex PCR; the TCRdb copy retains only in-frame clones and omits some. V, J and clone size derive from that table, while D and trimming were established from the DNA sequence. The sample includes about 100,000 clones, less than 75% of them seen just once. Per germline, CDR1 SGHRS and CDR2 YFSETQ. CDR3 length: 14 amino acids. V was pared by 7 bases and J by 2 bases, with 3 bases of the junction left unmatched. Input material: peripheral blood. The TCR comes from a woman between 40 and 50 years old with acute or convalescent COVID-19. This sequence joins TRBV5-1 and TRBJ2-2; 9 bases map to TRBD1. The CDR3 region has the DNA TGCGCCAGCCGGGACAGGGAAAACACCGGGGAGCTGTTTTTT. Translated, it gives CASRDRENTGELFF. Filled out from reference TRBV5-1 and TRBJ2-2, the complete variable domain reads KAGVTQTPRYLIKTRGQQVTLSCSPISGHRSVSWYQQTPGQGLQFLFEYFSETQRNKGNFPGRFSGRQFSNSRSEMNVSTLELGDSALYLCASRDRENTGELFFGEGSRLTVL.